The 8 T cell receptor beta chains given below trace back to one sample, sequenced in a study of T cells in Graves' hyperthyroidism and ophthalmopathy. Amplification of TCR beta CDR3 regions was performed using RNA transcripts as template. The TCR CDR3 first-round RT-PCR relied on the HTBI primer set. Each CDR3 protein gets one entry after TCRdb re-called the multiplex PCR reads with MiXCR. The data show more than 300,000 distinct CDR3 sequences, with about a sixth seen just once and roughly a third held by the top ten. Specimen: blood. Receptor source: a woman between 25 and 40 years old with Graves' hyperthyroidism that later progressed to Graves' ophthalmopathy.

This clonotype was picked up a small number of times. The chain carries TRBV27 and TRBJ1-2; D is perhaps TRBD1 (5 bases). The germline gives CDR1 MNHEY, CDR2 SMNVEV (reference sequence). CDR3 length equals 13 residues. V lost 2 bases, J lost 7 bases, and 11 bases lay in between. DNA of the CDR3: TGTGCCAGCAGTTTAGGGAGGGGTACTGGCTACACCTTC. Its translation is CASSLGRGTGYTF.

The rearrangement joins TRBV3-1 to TRBJ2-1; D is uncertain. Trimming removed 0 bases at V and 11 bases at J, with 11 bases between. In germline, CDR1 is LGHDT, CDR2 YNNKEL (reference sequence). This CDR3 has 13 amino acids. The CDR3 nucleotides are TGTGCCAGCAGCCAAGATTATGGAAGTAAGCAGTTCTTC. This encodes CASSQDYGSKQFF.

The genes are TRBV7-9 and TRBJ1-2; TRBD1 agrees at 8 bases. Per the germline V gene, CDR1 is SEHNR and CDR2 is FQNEAQ (reference sequence). CDR3 size: 15 residues. Germline trimming cut 5 bases from V and 8 bases from J; bases unmatched to any gene: 13. CDR3 bases: TGTGCCAGCAGCCCCTCTACGACAGGGGTTCTGGGCTACACCTTC. It encodes CASSPSTTGVLGYTF.

This clonotype has just a few counts. The rearrangement uses TRBV10-3 and TRBJ2-3; D unresolved. Trimming removed 6 bases at V and 2 bases at J, with 12 bases between. The CDR3 has 14 residues. Germline V gene lookup returns CDR1 ENHRY and CDR2 SYGVKD. The CDR3 reads CAISPPEYTDTQYF. DNA for the CDR3: TGTGCCATCAGCCCGCCGGAATACACAGATACGCAGTATTTT.

This clonotype has more than one count but fewer than ten. V is TRBV27 and J is TRBJ2-2, with 7 nucleotides matching TRBD2. The CDR3 runs 14 residues. Looked up from germline, CDR1 is MNHEY and CDR2 is SMNVEV (reference sequence). The V and J ends lost 7 bases and 5 bases, in that order; junction bases with no gene match: 7. CDR3 coding DNA: TGTGCCAGCACCCTCCGGGGAGGGACCGGGGAGCTGTTTTTT. This sequence encodes CASTLRGGTGELFF.

The V call is TRBV4-1, the J call TRBJ1-5; weak D call: TRBD1 (6 bases). Germline lookup yields CDR1 MGHRA and CDR2 YSYEKL. V gave up 0 bases and J gave up 9 bases, with 15 bases separating them. The CDR3 has 15 residues. CDR3 in amino acids: CASSQDRGSSLPQHF. The CDR3 DNA sequence: TGCGCCAGCAGCCAAGACAGGGGCTCTTCACTGCCCCAGCATTTT.

This clonotype came up many times. The J gene is TRBJ1-5, the V gene TRBV15; TRBD1 matches at 12 bases. The CDR3 runs to 15 residues. Germline-derived CDR1 and CDR2 are LNHNV and YYDKDF (reference sequence). The V and J ends lost 6 bases and 5 bases, in that order; junction bases with no gene match: 5. CDR3 nucleotides: TGTGCCACCAGTAGGGACAGGGGGCGCGATCAGCCCCAGCATTTT. It yields the protein CATSRDRGRDQPQHF.

J is TRBJ1-2 and V is TRBV7-9; D ambiguous. The V and J ends lost 4 bases and 8 bases respectively, with 11 bases between them. Germline CDR1 reads SEHNR; CDR2 reads FQNEAQ (reference sequence). This CDR3 contains 12 residues. The CDR3 sequence: CASSSPPPGYTF. DNA for the CDR3: TGTGCCAGCAGCTCCCCCCCCCCGGGCTACACCTTC.